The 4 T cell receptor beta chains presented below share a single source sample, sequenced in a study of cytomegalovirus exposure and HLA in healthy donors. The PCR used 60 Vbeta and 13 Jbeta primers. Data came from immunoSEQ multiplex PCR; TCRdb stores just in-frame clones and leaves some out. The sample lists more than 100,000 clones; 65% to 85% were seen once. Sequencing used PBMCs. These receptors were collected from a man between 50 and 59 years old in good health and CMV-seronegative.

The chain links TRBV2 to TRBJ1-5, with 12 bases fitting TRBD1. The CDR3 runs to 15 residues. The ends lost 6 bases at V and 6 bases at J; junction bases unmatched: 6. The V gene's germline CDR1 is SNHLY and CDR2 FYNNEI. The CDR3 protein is CASRWGQGASQPQHF. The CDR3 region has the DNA TGTGCCAGCAGATGGGGACAGGGGGCATCTCAGCCCCAGCATTTT.

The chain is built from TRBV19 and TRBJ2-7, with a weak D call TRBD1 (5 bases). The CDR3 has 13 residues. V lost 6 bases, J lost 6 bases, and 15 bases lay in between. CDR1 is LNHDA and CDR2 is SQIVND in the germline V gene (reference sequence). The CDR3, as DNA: TGTGCCAGTAGCAAACTGCAGGGTACCGAGCAGTACTTC. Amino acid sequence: CASSKLQGTEQYF.

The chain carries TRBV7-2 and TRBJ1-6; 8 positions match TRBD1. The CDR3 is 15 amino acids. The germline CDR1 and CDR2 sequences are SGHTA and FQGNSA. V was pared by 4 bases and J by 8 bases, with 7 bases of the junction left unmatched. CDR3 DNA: TGTGCCAGCAGCTATAGGGGACAGGACTATTCACCCCTCCACTTT. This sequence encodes CASSYRGQDYSPLHF. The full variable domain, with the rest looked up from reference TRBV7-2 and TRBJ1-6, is GAGVSQSPSNKVTEKGKDVELRCDPISGHTALYWYRQSLGQGLEFLIYFQGNSAPDKSGLPSDRFSAERTGGSVSTLTIQRTQQEDSAVYLCASSYRGQDYSPLHFGNGTRLTVT.

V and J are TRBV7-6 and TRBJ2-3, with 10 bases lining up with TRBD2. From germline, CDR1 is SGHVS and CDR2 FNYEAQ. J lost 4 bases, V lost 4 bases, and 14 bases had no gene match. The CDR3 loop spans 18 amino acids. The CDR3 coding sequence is TGTGCCAGCAGCTCCGACATCCGACTAGCGGGCAGCCCAGATACGCAGTATTTT. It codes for CASSSDIRLAGSPDTQYF.